This T cell receptor (beta chain) is drawn from a study of cytomegalovirus exposure and HLA in healthy donors (dated by TCRdb to the late 2010s). Study-wide context: The 650 to 800 repertoires of the first cohort and the approximately 130 validation repertoires were produced on the same platform, according to a later analysis. High-throughput TCR immunosequencing, statistical association of individual TCRs with disease status, and machine learning were combined to predict cytomegalovirus infection status. Besides the first cohort of 666 subjects, a separate validation cohort made up of over 100 different subjects was used. The study aimed to test whether signatures of past pathogen exposure could be identified by cataloging public T cell receptors.

Regarding this clone: This receptor's antigen is unknown. Base qualities are not provided; no much larger clone lies one nucleotide away.

Libraries were made using the immunoSEQ multiplex PCR assay. Per the original workflow: A statistical classification framework was built for diagnosing cytomegalovirus status from the catalog of TCR beta chain sequences. As stored in TCRdb, this immuneACCESS dataset retains in-frame rearrangements with V and J assigned. A fraction of the clones does not appear; measured against another copy, unresolved V genes explain less than half of the discrepancy, and the remainder lacks a known reason. From that table come the V and J calls and clone size; the DNA was used to work out D and trimming. The sample records more than 120,000 clones, approximately 90% of which are singletons. The top ten constitute 4.5% to 5.5% of the sample. The donors were included in the validation cohort of 130 or so subjects, a group kept apart from the roughly 670-subject first cohort. The cysteine opens and the phenylalanine closes a CDR3 of 13 amino acids. Only the CDR3 DNA is retained, 39 bases long and in frame from the first base. The germline V gene provides CDR1 MNHEY and CDR2 SVGAGI. V is shortened by 6 bases, J by 5 bases, and the region joining them spans 14 bases.

Study-wide conclusions, independent of this receptor: In both the original and validation cohorts, the classifier was reported to diagnose cytomegalovirus status with high specificity and sensitivity. In vitro tests confirmed that a few of the cytomegalovirus-associated TCR beta chains recognize cytomegalovirus antigens. In a later analysis, TCRs clustered in the first cohort were found to also tend to co-occur in the approximately 120 validation repertoires, with approximately 95% of cluster scores above 0. All 120 or so repertoires were used to score co-occurrence in the validation cohort in a later analysis, because that analysis had no HLA typing for the cohort. The study listed 164 TCR beta chains as associated with cytomegalovirus. While some public TCRs were present in many individuals, most TCR sequences turned up only very rarely across donors. The authors suggested that the approach could potentially be generalized to other disease states and immunological phenotypes.

The sequence is built from TRBV6-5 and TRBJ2-7; a weak D assignment points to TRBD1 (5 bases agree). Source material: PBMCs. This receptor was obtained from a young man in good health and CMV-seropositive. The DNA is as follows: TGTGCCAGCAGCCCGGACCTCAGGGACGAGCAGTACTTC. Its coded protein is CASSPDLRDEQYF.